The TCR beta chain described here comes from a study of shared clonotypes between healthy human individuals. Comment on this clone: Its target is unknown.

Both subsets, CD45RA+ naive and CD45RA-negative memory, were split from the CD4+ cells. Study findings and constraints: When compared with the clonotypes that were shared by all four sorted-subset donors, the non-shared clonotypes turned out to have lower generation probabilities. Sampling covered nothing but blood. Tissue TCR repertoires likely differ from those found in blood.

TCRdb keeps only in-frame clones here, not all; method: immunoSEQ multiplex PCR. The sample shows about 1.5 million clones, approximately 98% of them seen only once. CDR1 is SGHRS, CDR2 YFSETQ, per germline. V dropped 0 bases and J dropped 3 bases, with 7 bases sitting between them. This CDR3 has 15 residues. The clonotype comes from a young man in good health. Input material: naive CD4+ T cells sorted from blood. Sample subset: CD45RA+ positively selected. The V and J genes are TRBV5-1 and TRBJ2-6, with unresolved D. The CDR3 DNA reads as TGCGCCAGCAGCTTGGGATATGGTGGGGCCAACGTCCTGACTTTC. Protein product: CASSLGYGGANVLTF.